This TCR beta chain was captured by sequencing in a study of vaccination and CD4 T cells after COVID-19. As regards this clonotype: What it binds is unknown.

Looked up from germline, CDR1 is SNHLY and CDR2 is FYNNEI. Trimming left V 6 bases short and J 6 bases short, with 29 bases between. The CDR3 sequence is 19 residues long. Treatment specified: roughly ten-day PBMC culture with coronavirus spike peptide pools or control peptides (ViraFEST assay). The Oncomine TCR Beta short-read assay was applied to DNA of cultured CD4+ T cells. TCRdb recomputed calls from the PCR reads with MiXCR, one row per CDR3 protein. The table lists approximately 12,000 distinct CDR3 sequences, under 55% of them singletons. Sequencing was carried out using CD4+ T cells from blood, cultured in vitro. This sequence joins TRBV2 and TRBJ2-2; D tentatively reads TRBD1 or TRBD2 (8 bases each). The sequence was collected from a human donor who had recovered from COVID-19. The CDR3 nucleotides are TGTGCCAGCAGGCGGGACAGGTTCTCGAGCGGGAGATCGGCCGGGGAGCTGTTTTTT. Its translation is CASRRDRFSSGRSAGELFF.